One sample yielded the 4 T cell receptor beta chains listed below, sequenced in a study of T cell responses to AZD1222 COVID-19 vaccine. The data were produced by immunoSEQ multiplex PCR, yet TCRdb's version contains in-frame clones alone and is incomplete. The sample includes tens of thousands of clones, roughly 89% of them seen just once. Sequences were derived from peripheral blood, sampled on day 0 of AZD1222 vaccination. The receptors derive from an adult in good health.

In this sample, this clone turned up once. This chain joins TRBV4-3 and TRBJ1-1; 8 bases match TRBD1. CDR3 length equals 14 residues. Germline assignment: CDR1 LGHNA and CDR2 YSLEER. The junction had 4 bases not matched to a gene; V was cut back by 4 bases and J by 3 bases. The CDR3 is CASSLQQGDTEAFF. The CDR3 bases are TGCGCCAGCAGCCTTCAACAGGGGGACACTGAAGCTTTCTTT.

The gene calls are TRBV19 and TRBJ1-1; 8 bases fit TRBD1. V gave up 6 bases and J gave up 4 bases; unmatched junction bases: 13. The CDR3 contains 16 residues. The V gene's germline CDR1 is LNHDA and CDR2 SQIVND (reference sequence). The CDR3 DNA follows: TGTGCCAGTAGCTCCCAGGACAGGGTTGTCGGCACTGAAGCTTTCTTT. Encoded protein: CASSSQDRVVGTEAFF.

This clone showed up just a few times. This CDR3 reads CASSPRREYGYTF. CDR3 nucleotides: TGTGCCAGCAGCCCCCGTAGAGAGTATGGCTACACCTTC. V gene TRBV3-1 (or the pseudogene TRBV3-2) combines with J gene TRBJ1-2; D gene ambiguous. Germline values: CDR1 LGHDT, CDR2 YNNKEL (reference sequence). The CDR3 consists of 13 residues. The V end lost 4 bases, the J end lost 5 bases, and 11 bases lay between the germline ends.

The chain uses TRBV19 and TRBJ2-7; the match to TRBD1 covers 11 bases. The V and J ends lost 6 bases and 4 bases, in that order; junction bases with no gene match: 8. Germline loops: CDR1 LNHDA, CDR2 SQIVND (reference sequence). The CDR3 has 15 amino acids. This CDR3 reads CASSSGGTGGYEQYF. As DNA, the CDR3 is TGTGCCAGTAGCAGCGGGGGGACAGGGGGATACGAGCAGTACTTC.